The T cell receptor beta chain described here comes from a study of a mutant IDH1 vaccine in newly diagnosed glioma. The assay was immunoSEQ multiplex PCR, and TCRdb's table has in-frame clones only and misses some. Among about 54,000 clones listed, approximately 80% were seen once. The time point here: baseline, week 1 (first vaccination visit). Specified treatment: pre-vaccination baseline after standard-of-care therapy. Specimen: PBMCs, collected from a glioma patient treated with radiotherapy, temozolomide or both. The receptor's source is a man between 18 and 29 years old with glioma.

This chain's CDR3 is CAISAQSAILPLHF. CDR3 DNA: TGTGCCATCAGTGCACAGTCGGCTATCCTACCCCTCCACTTT. The chain combines TRBV10-3 with TRBJ1-6; D remains ambiguous. The V end was cut by 4 bases, the J end by 12 bases, with 16 bases between. CDR3 length equals 14 residues. Germline CDR1 ENHRY, CDR2 SYGVKD.